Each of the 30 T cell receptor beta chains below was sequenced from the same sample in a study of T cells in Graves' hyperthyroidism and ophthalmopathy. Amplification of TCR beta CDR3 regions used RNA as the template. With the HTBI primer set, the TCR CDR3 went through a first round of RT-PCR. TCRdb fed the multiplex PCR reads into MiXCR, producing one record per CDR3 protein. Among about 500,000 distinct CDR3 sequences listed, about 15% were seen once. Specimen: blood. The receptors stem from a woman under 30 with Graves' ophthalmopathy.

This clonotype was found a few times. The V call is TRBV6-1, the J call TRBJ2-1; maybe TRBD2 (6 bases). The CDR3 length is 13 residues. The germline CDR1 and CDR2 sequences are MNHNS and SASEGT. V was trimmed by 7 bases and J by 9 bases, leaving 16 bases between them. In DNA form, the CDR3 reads TGTGCCAGCAAATCGGGAGCTTACTTTGAGCAGTTCTTC. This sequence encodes CASKSGAYFEQFF.

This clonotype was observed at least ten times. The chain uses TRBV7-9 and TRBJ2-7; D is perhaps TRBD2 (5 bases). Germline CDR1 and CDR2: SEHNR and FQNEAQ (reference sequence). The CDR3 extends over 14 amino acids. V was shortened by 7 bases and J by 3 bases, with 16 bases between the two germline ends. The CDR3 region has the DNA TGTGCCAGCACACTCGGAGGATCCAACTACGAGCAGTACTTC. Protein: CASTLGGSNYEQYF.

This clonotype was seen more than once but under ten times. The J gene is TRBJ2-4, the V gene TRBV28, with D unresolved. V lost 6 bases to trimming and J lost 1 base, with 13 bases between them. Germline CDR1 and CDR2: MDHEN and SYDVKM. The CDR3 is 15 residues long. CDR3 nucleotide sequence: TGTGCCAGCAGCCCCCCCGAGGAGGCCAAAAACATTCAGTACTTC. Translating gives CASSPPEEAKNIQYF.

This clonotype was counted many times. CDR3 in amino acids: CASSCRPGTEQETQYF. DNA of the CDR3: TGTGCCAGCAGTTGCCGGCCGGGGACGGAACAAGAGACCCAGTACTTC. This chain links TRBV27 with TRBJ2-5; TRBD1 or TRBD2 may be the D gene (5 bases each). This CDR3 region has 16 residues. The germline V gene has CDR1 MNHEY and CDR2 SMNVEV (reference sequence). Deletions cut 4 bases from V and 2 bases from J, with 17 bases between.

CDR3 in DNA: TGTGCCAGTAGTACAGGGGGACGGAATTCACCCCTCCACTTT. Its protein is CASSTGGRNSPLHF. The chain carries TRBV19 and TRBJ1-6, with 7 nucleotides matching TRBD1. The CDR3 contains 14 residues. Per germline, CDR1 LNHDA and CDR2 SQIVND (reference sequence). The ends lost 4 bases at V and 7 bases at J; junction bases unmatched: 4. The variable domain in full, with the rest retrieved from reference TRBV19 and TRBJ1-6, is DGGITQSPKYLFRKEGQNVTLSCEQNLNHDAMYWYRQDPGQGLRLIYYSQIVNDFQKGDIAEGYSVSREKKESFPLTVTSAQKNPTAFYLCASSTGGRNSPLHFGNGTRLTVT.

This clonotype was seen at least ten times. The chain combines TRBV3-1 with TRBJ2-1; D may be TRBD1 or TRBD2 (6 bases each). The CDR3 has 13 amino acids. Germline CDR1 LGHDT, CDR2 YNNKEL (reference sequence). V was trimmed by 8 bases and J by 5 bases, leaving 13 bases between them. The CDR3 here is CASGGPYDNEQFF. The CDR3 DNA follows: TGTGCCAGCGGGGGGCCATATGACAATGAGCAGTTCTTC.

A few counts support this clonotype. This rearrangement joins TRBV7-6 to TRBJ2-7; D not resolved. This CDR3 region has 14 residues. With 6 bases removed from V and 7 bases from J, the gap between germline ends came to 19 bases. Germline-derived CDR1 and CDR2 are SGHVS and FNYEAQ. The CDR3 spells CASSYQDPGVEQYF. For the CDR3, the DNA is TGTGCCAGCAGTTACCAGGACCCTGGCGTGGAGCAGTACTTC.

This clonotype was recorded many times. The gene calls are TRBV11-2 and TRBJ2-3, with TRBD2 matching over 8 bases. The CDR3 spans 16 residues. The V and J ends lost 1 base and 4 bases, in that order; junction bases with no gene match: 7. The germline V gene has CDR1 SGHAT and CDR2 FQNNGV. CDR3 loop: CASSLVPSGPADTQYF. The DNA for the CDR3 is TGTGCCAGCAGCTTAGTCCCTAGCGGGCCGGCAGATACGCAGTATTTT.

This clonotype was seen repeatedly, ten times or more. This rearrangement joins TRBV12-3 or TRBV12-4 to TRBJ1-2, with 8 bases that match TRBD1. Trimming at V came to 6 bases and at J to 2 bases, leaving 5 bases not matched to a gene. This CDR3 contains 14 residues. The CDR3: CASRRTGRNYGYTF. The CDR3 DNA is TGTGCCAGCAGACGGACAGGGCGGAACTATGGCTACACCTTC.

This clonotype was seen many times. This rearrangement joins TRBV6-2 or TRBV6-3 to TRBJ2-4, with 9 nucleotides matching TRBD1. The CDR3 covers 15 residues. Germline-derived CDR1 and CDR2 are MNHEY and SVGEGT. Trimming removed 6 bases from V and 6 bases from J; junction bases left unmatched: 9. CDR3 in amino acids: CASSPLRTGVNIQYF. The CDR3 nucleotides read TGTGCCAGCAGCCCTCTAAGGACAGGGGTAAACATTCAGTACTTC.

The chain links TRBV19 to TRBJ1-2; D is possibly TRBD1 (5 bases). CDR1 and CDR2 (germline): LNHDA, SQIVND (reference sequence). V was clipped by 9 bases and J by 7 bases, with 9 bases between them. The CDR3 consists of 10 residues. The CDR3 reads CASYGGGYTF. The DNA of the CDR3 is TGTGCCAGCTATGGGGGTGGCTACACCTTC.

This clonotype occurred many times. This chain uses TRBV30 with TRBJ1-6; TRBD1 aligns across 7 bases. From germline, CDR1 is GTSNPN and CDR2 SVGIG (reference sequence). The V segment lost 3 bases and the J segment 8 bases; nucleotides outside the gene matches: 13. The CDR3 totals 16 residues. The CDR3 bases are TGTGCCTGGAGCGACCCAACCGGGACAGATGATTCACCCCTCCACTTT. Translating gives CAWSDPTGTDDSPLHF.

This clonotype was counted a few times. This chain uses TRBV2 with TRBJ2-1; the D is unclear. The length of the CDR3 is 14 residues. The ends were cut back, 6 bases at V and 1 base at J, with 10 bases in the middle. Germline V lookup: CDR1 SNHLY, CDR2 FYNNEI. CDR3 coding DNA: TGTGCCAGCAGAATTTGGGGTTCCTACAATGAGCAGTTCTTC. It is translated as CASRIWGSYNEQFF.

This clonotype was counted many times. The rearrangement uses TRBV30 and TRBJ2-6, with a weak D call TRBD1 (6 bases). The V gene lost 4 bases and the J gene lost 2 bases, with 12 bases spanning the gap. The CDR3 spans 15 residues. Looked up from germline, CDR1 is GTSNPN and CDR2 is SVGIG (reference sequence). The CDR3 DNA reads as TGTGCCTGGACCGGGACACCGACTGGGGCCAACGTCCTGACTTTC. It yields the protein CAWTGTPTGANVLTF.

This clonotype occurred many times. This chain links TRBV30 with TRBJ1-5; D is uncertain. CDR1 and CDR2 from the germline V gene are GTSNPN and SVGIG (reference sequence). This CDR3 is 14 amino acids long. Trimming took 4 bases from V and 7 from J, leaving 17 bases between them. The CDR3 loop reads CAWTAGGKKQPQHF. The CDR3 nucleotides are TGTGCCTGGACCGCAGGTGGAAAGAAACAGCCCCAGCATTTT.

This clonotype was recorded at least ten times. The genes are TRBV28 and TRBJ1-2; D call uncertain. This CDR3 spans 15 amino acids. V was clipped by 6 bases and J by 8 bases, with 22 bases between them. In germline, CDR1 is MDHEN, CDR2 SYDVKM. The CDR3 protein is CASRRGSTAGRGYTF. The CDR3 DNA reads TGTGCCAGCAGAAGAGGATCGACGGCGGGAAGGGGCTACACCTTC.

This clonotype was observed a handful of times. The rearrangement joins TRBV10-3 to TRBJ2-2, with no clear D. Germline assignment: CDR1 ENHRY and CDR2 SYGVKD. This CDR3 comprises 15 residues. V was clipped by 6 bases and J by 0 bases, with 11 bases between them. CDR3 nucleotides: TGTGCCATCAGCCCCAGAGAATCGAACACCGGGGAGCTGTTTTTT. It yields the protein CAISPRESNTGELFF.

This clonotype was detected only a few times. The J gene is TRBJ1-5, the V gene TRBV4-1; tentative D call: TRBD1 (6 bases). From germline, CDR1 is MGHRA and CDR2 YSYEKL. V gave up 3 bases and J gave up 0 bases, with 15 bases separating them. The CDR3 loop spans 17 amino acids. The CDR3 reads CASSHGQIIYSNQPQHF. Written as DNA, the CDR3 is TGCGCCAGCAGCCATGGACAGATAATTTATAGCAATCAGCCCCAGCATTTT.

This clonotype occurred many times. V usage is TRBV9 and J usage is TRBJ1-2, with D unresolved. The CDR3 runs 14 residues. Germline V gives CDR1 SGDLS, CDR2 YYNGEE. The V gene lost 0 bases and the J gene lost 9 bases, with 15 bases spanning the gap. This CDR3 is CASSVGTAEGRYTF. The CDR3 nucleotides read TGTGCCAGCAGCGTAGGAACAGCGGAGGGCCGCTACACCTTC.

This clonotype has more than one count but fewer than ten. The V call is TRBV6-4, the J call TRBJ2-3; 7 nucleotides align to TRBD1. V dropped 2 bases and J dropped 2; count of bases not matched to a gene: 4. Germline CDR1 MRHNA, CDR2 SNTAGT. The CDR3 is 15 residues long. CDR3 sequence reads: CASSDGQGDTDTQYF. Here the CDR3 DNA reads TGTGCCAGCAGTGACGGCCAGGGGGACACAGATACGCAGTATTTT.

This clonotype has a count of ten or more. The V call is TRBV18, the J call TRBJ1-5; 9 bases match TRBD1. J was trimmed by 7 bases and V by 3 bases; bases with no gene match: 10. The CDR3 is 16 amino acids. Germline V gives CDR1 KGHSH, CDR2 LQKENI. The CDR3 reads CASSPSVDRGRQPQHF. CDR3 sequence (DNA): TGTGCCAGCTCACCCTCGGTGGACAGGGGACGCCAGCCCCAGCATTTT.

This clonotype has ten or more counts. For the CDR3, the DNA is TGTGCCAGCAGTTTAATAGGGGGCGAATATGGCTACACCTTC. Translating it yields CASSLIGGEYGYTF. V and J are TRBV28 and TRBJ1-2; the match to TRBD1 covers 7 bases. V lost 2 bases, J lost 5 bases, and 5 bases stayed unmatched. The length of the CDR3 is 14 residues. Germline CDR1 MDHEN, CDR2 SYDVKM.

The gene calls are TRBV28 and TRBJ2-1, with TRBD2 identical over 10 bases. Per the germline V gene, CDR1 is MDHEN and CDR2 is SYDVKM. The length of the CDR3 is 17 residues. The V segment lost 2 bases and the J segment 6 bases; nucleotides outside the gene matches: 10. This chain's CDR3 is CASSLREGTSEINEQFF. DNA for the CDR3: TGTGCCAGCAGTTTAAGGGAGGGGACTAGCGAGATCAATGAGCAGTTCTTC.

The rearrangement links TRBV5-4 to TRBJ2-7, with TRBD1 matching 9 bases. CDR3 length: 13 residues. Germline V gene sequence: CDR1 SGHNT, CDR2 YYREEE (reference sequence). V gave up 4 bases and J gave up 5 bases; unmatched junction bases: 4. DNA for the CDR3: TGTGCCAGCAGCGAGAGGACAGGGGACGAGCAGTACTTC. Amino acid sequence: CASSERTGDEQYF.

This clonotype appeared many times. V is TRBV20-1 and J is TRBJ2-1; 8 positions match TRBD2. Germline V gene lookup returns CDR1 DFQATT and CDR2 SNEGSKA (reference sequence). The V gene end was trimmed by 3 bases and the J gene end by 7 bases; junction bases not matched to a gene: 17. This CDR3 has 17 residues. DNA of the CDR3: TGCAGTGCTAGGTTCCCCCTCCGGGAGGGCCAAAAGAATGAGCAGTTCTTC. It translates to CSARFPLREGQKNEQFF.

CDR3 sequence reads: CASQGGTYVYSNQPQHF. As DNA, the CDR3 is TGTGCCAGTCAGGGGGGGACCTATGTATATAGCAATCAGCCCCAGCATTTT. This sequence joins TRBV19 and TRBJ1-5; 7 nucleotides agree with TRBD1. The CDR3 runs to 17 residues. V lost 8 bases and J lost 0; bases outside the gene matches: 13. Germline-derived CDR1 and CDR2 are LNHDA and SQIVND (reference sequence).

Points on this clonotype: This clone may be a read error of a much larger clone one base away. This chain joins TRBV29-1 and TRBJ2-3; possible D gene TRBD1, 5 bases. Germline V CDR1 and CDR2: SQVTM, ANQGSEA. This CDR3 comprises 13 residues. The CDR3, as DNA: TGCAGCGTTGAGAGAAGGGCCACAGGTACGCAGTATTTT. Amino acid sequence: CSVERRATGTQYF.

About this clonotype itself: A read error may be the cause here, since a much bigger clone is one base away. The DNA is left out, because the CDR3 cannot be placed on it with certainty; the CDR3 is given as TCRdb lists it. CDR3 in amino acids: CSARDGRLAGVGPGNEQSF. The V and J genes are TRBV20-1 and TRBJ2-1; the table names TRBD2, a call not compared with the DNA. The CDR3 length equals 19 residues, ends included. Germline CDR1 is DFQATT and CDR2 is SNEGSKA (reference sequence).

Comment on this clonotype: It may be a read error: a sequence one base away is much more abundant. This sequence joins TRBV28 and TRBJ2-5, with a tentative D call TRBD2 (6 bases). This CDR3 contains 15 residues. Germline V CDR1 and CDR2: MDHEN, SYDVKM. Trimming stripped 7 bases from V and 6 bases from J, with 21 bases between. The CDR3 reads CASTHGRGEVKTQYF. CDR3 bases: TGTGCCAGCACCCATGGGCGCGGGGAGGTAAAGACCCAGTACTTC.

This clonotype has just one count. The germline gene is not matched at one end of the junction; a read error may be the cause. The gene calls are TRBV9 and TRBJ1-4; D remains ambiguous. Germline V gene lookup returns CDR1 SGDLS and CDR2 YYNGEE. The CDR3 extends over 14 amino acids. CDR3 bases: TGTGCCAGCAGCCCAGGACGAACCAATGAAAAACTGCTTTTT. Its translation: CASSPGRTNEKLLF.